This T cell receptor (beta chain) was captured by sequencing in a study of CD8+ T cells in alopecia areata. In the study overall: Patients received oral tofacitinib, 5 to 10 mg twice daily, for moderate-to-severe alopecia areata. Patients given treatment had severity scored by the percentage of scalp area affected.

Broader study findings: In lesional scalp, particularly from alopecia totalis/universalis, clonality was higher than in normal scalp.

Following RNA extraction, reverse transcription yielded cDNA that acted as the sequencing template. Using immunoSEQ multiplex PCR, the repertoire was profiled, and TCRdb retains in-frame clones only, with some absent. The sample yields about 200,000 clones, around 56% seen once. Comments on this clone: As yet, its antigen is unknown.

Germline values: CDR1 SGHRS, CDR2 YFSETQ. This CDR3 comprises 12 residues. V was trimmed by 1 base and J by 7 bases, leaving 8 bases between them. The sample's treatment: oral pan-JAK inhibitor, 5-10 mg twice daily. The investigators collected lesional scalp punch biopsies and peripheral blood from alopecia areata patients. The rearrangement uses TRBV5-1 and TRBJ1-1; the D gene is possibly TRBD1 (6 bases). The sample was CD4+ T cells sorted from blood, taken at week 4, from a patient treated with tofacitinib. The TCR sequence derives from a human donor with alopecia areata. The CDR3 DNA follows: TGCGCCAGCAGCTTGACAGGGCGTGAAGCTTTCTTT. Translation: CASSLTGREAFF.